This TCR beta chain was retrieved from a study of blood T cell repertoires in COVID-19. The table came from immunoSEQ multiplex PCR; TCRdb's copy has only in-frame clones and leaves some out. Altogether roughly 110,000 clones are present, approximately 80% being singletons, with the ten largest covering roughly 10%. Material: peripheral blood. This sequence was found in a human donor in a cohort sampled during active COVID-19.

The DNA for the CDR3 is TGTGCCAGCAGCCCGTCGCGGCAGGGGTTTTCTGGGGCCAACGTCCTGACTTTC. Its translation: CASSPSRQGFSGANVLTF. The chain has TRBV7-8 and TRBJ2-6; possible D gene TRBD1, 6 bases. CDR1 is SGHVS, CDR2 FQNEAQ, per germline. The CDR3 loop spans 18 amino acids. V was clipped by 5 bases and J by 1 base, with 18 bases between them. The whole variable domain, remainder taken from reference TRBV7-8 and TRBJ2-6, is GAGVSQSPRYKVAKRGQDVALRCDPISGHVSLFWYQQALGQGPEFLTYFQNEAQLDKSGLPSDRFFAERPEGSVSTLKIQRTQQEDSAVYLCASSPSRQGFSGANVLTFGAGSRLTVL.